Included here is one T cell receptor (beta chain) sequence, with context. The antigen it binds to is not known. No much larger clone is present one base from it, and per-base qualities are unavailable. Different DNA sequences within this sample yield the same CDR3. The germline V gene (reference sequence) yields LNHNV for CDR1 and YYDKDF for CDR2. The CDR3 goes from the cysteine to the phenylalanine over 14 residues. CDR3 DNA only is kept here, 42 bases in frame from base 1. Trimming at the junction amounts to 5 bases on V and 2 bases on J, and the germline ends lie 13 bases apart. These data are taken from a study of shared clonotypes between healthy human individuals (dated by TCRdb to about 2020). With respect to the entire study: A couple of women and three men aged 18 to 49 years were included in the cohort. To increase sequencing depth and limit assay-specific biases, TCR repertoire library preparation and sequencing were carried out by different laboratories using diverse techniques. Leukapheresis yielded between about 0.85 and 10 billion PBMCs per donor. For each donor, CD4 naive and CD4 memory were each run on three plates, CD8 naive on two plates, and CD8 memory on one plate. To estimate repertoire size and how much clonotypes are shared between individuals, the study performed deep sequencing of blood TCR repertoires from a handful of healthy adults.

Using the deep immunoSEQ assay, TCR CDR3 regions were amplified from genomic DNA by multiplex PCR. Extracted genomic DNA from each cell subset was spread evenly across all wells of several immunoSEQ 96-well plates, with each plate serving as a replicate. For sorted subsets, each replicate PCR was loaded with 200 ng genomic DNA, equivalent to 30,000 or so T cell genomes. Purified libraries were quantified with a Qubit 3.0 fluorometer, sized on a Bioanalyzer 2100, and re-quantified with the KAPA Library Quantification kit. Each immunoSEQ 96-well plate was sequenced on its own single-read 150-cycle Illumina NextSeq 550 flow cell. In the authors' own workflow: Because the immunoSEQ output held only junctional sequences and lacked quality scores, the filtering could not match the filtering applied to full-length reads. Sequences were annotated with PyIR, a Python wrapper for IgBLAST v1.9, using IMGT germline references to assign V/J genes and CDR3. Reads with weak V/J assignments (E-value above 1e-6), missing CDR3, stop codons, out-of-frame junctions, or ambiguous translated residues were removed. V3J clonotypes were defined as sequences sharing the same inferred V gene, J gene, and CDR3 amino acid sequence. The percentage overlap between two repertoires was calculated by dividing the number of shared unique clonotypes by the size of the smaller repertoire. Repertoire richness was assessed with RTK rarefaction, the Chao1 estimator, and Recon v2.1 estimates of unobserved clonotypes. Generation probabilities were computed with OLGA for all TCRbeta clonotypes obtained by the gDNA method from four donors. TCRdb re-hosts the immuneACCESS table, in-frame sequences only. Its copies lack some clones; in the studies checked, an unresolved V gene accounts for under half of them, and the cause for the rest is not known. The DNA gave D and trimming, while V, J and clone size come from that table. The sample data list 780,000 or so clones, and roughly two thirds of these were observed just once. The top ten hold less than 2% of the sample.

What the study reported, not specific to this receptor: The small number of donors limited the genetic and exposure-history diversity represented. Larger estimated clonotype richness was generally found for naive subsets than for memory subsets. Sampling was restricted to blood, and TCR repertoires in tissue are likely to differ from TCR repertoires in blood. Pairwise subsampling indicated that sequencing depth was expected to affect the degree of clonotype sharing among donors. When a few donors were compared, the shared fraction of clonotypes was about 5.5% for naive CD4, 3.5% to 4% for naive CD8, 2.3% for memory CD4, and around 0.4% for memory CD8. Compared with non-shared clonotypes, clonotypes shared by all four sorted-subset donors had higher generation probabilities. Incomplete sequencing was indicated by rarefaction of sorted-subset datasets, despite the large sequencing depth.

The donors were healthy, HIV-negative adults who had no recently reported acute infections or vaccinations. Only Caucasian adults living in Nashville, Tennessee, USA were represented among the donors. CD4+ T cells were enriched through magnetic negative selection, after which naive cells were positively selected on CD45RA and the remaining negative fraction served as the memory subset. After blood collection by leukapheresis, PBMCs were isolated using Ficoll-Histopaque density gradient centrifugation and then cryopreserved in the vapor phase of liquid nitrogen. Analytical flow cytometry was used to check the purity and quantity of every magnetically sorted T cell population. Genomic DNA was isolated from every sorted fraction and measured by UV absorbance on a Nanodrop 2000c.

This TCR came from a woman in her twenties or thirties in good health. The sequencing input was memory CD4+ T cells sorted from blood. The meaning of the sample's cell subset or site label: CD45RA-negative fraction. This chain joins TRBV15 to TRBJ2-7; TRBD2 could be the D gene, as 6 bases match. The CDR3 region: CATSARDSTYEQYF. Here is the DNA: TGTGCCACCAGCGCCCGGGACTCGACCTACGAGCAGTACTTC.